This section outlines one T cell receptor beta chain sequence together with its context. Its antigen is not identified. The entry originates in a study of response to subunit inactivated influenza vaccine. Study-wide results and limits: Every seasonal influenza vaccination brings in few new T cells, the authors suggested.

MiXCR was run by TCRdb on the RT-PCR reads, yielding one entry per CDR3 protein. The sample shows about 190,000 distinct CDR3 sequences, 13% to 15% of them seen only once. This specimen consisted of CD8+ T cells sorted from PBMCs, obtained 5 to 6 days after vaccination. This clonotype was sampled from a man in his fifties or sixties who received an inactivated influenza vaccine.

The CDR3 spells CASGRDMPVYEQYF. The CDR3 DNA reads TGTGCCAGCGGCCGGGACATGCCCGTGTACGAGCAGTACTTC. This rearrangement joins TRBV2 to TRBJ2-7; a weak D match, TRBD1 (6 bases). V was clipped by 8 bases and J by 4 bases, with 18 bases between them. The CDR3 is 14 amino acids. Germline-derived CDR1 and CDR2 are SNHLY and FYNNEI.